These T cell receptor beta chains were read from a single sample in a study of T cell responses to AZD1222 COVID-19 vaccine. Sequencing used immunoSEQ multiplex PCR; TCRdb keeps in-frame clones, though not all of them. The sample lists 130,000 or so clones, 92% seen once, with 1.7% in the top ten. The sample consisted of peripheral blood, taken on day 0 of AZD1222 vaccination. Receptors were obtained from an adult in good health. The CDR3 runs from the conserved cysteine through the conserved F or W. The order of the fields is clone size, D gene, V gene, J gene, CDR3 DNA, CDR3 protein. The D gene is left open where the match is weak. Size is omitted from some rows. Given values are once, few, many or a class for expanded clones.

.,.,TRBV2,TRBJ1-4,TGTGCCAGCACCCCTCAATGGCAGGGGATCGGCGAACTGTTTTTT,CASTPQWQGIGELFF
.,TRBD1,TRBV9,TRBJ1-3,TGTGCCAGCAGCGTAGCCCCACAGGGGTACTCTGGAAACACCATATATTTT,CASSVAPQGYSGNTIYF
once,TRBD1,TRBV7-7,TRBJ2-5,TGTGCTAGCAGTTTCCAGGGGGTTGGAGAGACCCAGTACTTC,CASSFQGVGETQYF
.,TRBD2,TRBV10-1,TRBJ2-1,TGCGCCAGCAGGTCTAGCGGGGAATCCGCGCAGTTCTTC,CASRSSGESAQFF
.,.,TRBV25-1,TRBJ2-5,TGTGCCAGCAGTGACCCGGCCAAGGAGACCCAGTACTTC,CASSDPAKETQYF
.,.,TRBV2,TRBJ2-2,TGTGCCAGCAGGGGTAACCCCGGGGAGCTGTTTTTT,CASRGNPGELFF
.,.,TRBV19,TRBJ1-4,TGTGCCAGTAGTATCAGTGACCATCTGTTTTTT,CASSISDHLFF
.,.,TRBV24-1,TRBJ1-2,TGTGCCACCAGTGGGGCAGACCCATTGGTGGATGGCTACACCTTC,CATSGADPLVDGYTF
once,TRBD1,TRBV24-1,TRBJ2-2,TGTGCCACCAGTGACCCCACCCCTGGACAGGGGGCCCCGAACACCGGGGAGCTGTTTTTT,CATSDPTPGQGAPNTGELFF
.,TRBD2,TRBV6-2/TRBV6-3,TRBJ2-3,TGTGCCAGCAGTTACCCTAGCGGGGATGTAACAGATACGCAGTATTTT,CASSYPSGDVTDTQYF
.,.,TRBV13,TRBJ2-1,TGTGCCAGCAGCTTAGGCCCGCGCAATGAGCAGTTCTTC,CASSLGPRNEQFF
.,.,TRBV9,TRBJ1-6,TGTGCCAGCAGCGTGGGACCCCTAGGCTATAATTCACCCCTCCACTTT,CASSVGPLGYNSPLHF
.,.,TRBV9,TRBJ1-3,TGTGCCAGCAGCTTGAGCGGAAGCTCTGGAAACACCATATATTTT,CASSLSGSSGNTIYF
.,.,TRBV5-6,TRBJ1-5,TGTGCCAGCAGCTTGGGACAGCTTAATCAGCCCCAGCATTTT,CASSLGQLNQPQHF